This T cell receptor (beta chain) was identified in a study of T cell responses to AZD1222 COVID-19 vaccine (dated by TCRdb to the early 2020s). Background for the entire study: Because spike-specific TCR depth and breadth did not differ between the two schedules, AZD1222 recipients who got a second dose at roughly 4 weeks were pooled with those who got a second dose at roughly 12 weeks. Trial participants were enrolled by age into subgroups of 18-55, 56-69 and 70-plus years, and around 150, 28 and 57 TCR-sequenced participants, respectively, were included in these subgroups. A total of just over 230 trial participants underwent TCR sequencing, of whom about 200 had received two doses of AZD1222 and around 26 had received two doses of the MenACWY control vaccine.

The research as a whole found: Epitopes outside the regions mutated in the B.1.351 and B.1.1.7 variants were reportedly recognized by nearly half of the unique spike-specific TCRs. The whole spike protein was spanned by vaccine-associated CD4 TCRs, and dominant responses were seen in regions 160-218 and 743-854. Conclusions about previously exposed vaccinees are limited, since just a handful of AZD1222 recipients were seropositive for SARS-CoV-2 at baseline. No day 14 peak-response samples were available, so repertoires were characterized only after the peak T cell response. Participants were mostly white British, with more females than males. The authors suggested clonal diversity may have been underestimated. After two AZD1222 doses, both the breadth and the depth of spike-specific TCRs were significantly higher than at day 0 and than in MenACWY recipients. The 56-69-year group was small, and its depth increase did not reach significance, likely because of low power.

The CDR3 regions of human TCRbeta chains were analyzed by immunosequencing. Per the original workflow: TCRs in the repertoires were compared against a reference library of SARS-CoV-2-specific TCRs that had been generated with the MIRA antigen-specificity platform. Breadth meant the fraction of unique TCRs that were SARS-CoV-2-associated, whereas depth meant the fraction of total T cells that were SARS-CoV-2-associated. Using the MIRA data, each spike-specific TCR was assigned both to the spike region to which the TCR was reactive and to a CD4 or CD8 class. Log10-transformed breadth and depth values were compared by one-way ANOVA with Sidak's multiple comparisons tests. In its TCRdb copy, this immuneACCESS table keeps in-frame sequences only and misses some clones. Where compared with another copy, unresolved V genes explain less than half of these, and the others have no known cause. The V and J calls and clone size are taken from that table; D and trimming were inferred from the DNA. In all, the sample holds over 150,000 clones, and about nine tenths of those were seen once. 1.5% of the sample lies in the top ten.

The time point label corresponds to: baseline before first vaccination. The vaccinee samples were drawn from two UK trials, COV001 and COV002, one of which was a single-blind randomized controlled phase 2/3 trial testing AZD1222 (ChAdOx1 nCoV-19) in healthy adults. Trial participant PBMC samples were collected at day 0 and day 28 after the second dose for TCRbeta chain sequencing. CDR1 and CDR2 (SGHRS, YFSETQ) derive from the germline V gene. V gives up 4 bases and J gives up 5 bases, and the segment between their germline ends measures 15 bases. The CDR3 has 14 amino acids, counting the end cysteine and phenylalanine. The CDR3 DNA has 42 bases and is translated from base 1. On this clone: Its antigen specificity is not known. No much larger clone is present one base from it, and per-base qualities are unavailable.

Sequences were derived from peripheral blood, sampled on day 0 of AZD1222 vaccination. The source of this sequence is an adult in good health. The chain employs TRBV5-1 and TRBJ2-5; no D gene can be assigned with confidence. The DNA reads as follows: TGCGCCAGCAGCCAGATGCCCCAGGAGGAGACCCAGTACTTC. Its protein is CASSQMPQEETQYF.